The 2 T cell receptor beta chains reported below all come from one sample, sequenced in a study of beta chain features in type 1 diabetes. Sequenced material consisted of expressed TCRB transcripts (all of the isolated RNA was reverse transcribed). Produced via immunoSEQ multiplex PCR; TCRdb's table is partial and in-frame only. In the table there are hundreds of thousands of clones, approximately 15% of which are singletons. Sample: naive CD4+ T cells from blood. The receptors originated from a man aged 30-40 years in good health.

This clone was counted between two and nine times. The chain has TRBV5-1 and TRBJ2-5; no definite D call. The germline CDR1 and CDR2 sequences are SGHRS and YFSETQ. With 0 bases removed from V and 5 bases from J, the gap between germline ends came to 8 bases. CDR3 length equals 13 residues. The CDR3 DNA reads as TGCGCCAGCAGCTTGGCATTGGGGGAGACCCAGTACTTC. Translation gives CASSLALGETQYF. Using reference TRBV5-1 and TRBJ2-5 for the parts outside the CDR3, the full variable domain is KAGVTQTPRYLIKTRGQQVTLSCSPISGHRSVSWYQQTPGQGLQFLFEYFSETQRNKGNFPGRFSGRQFSNSRSEMNVSTLELGDSALYLCASSLALGETQYFGPGTRLLVL.

V gene TRBV5-4 combines with J gene TRBJ1-3; D is possibly TRBD1 (5 bases). CDR1 and CDR2 from the germline V gene are SGHNT and YYREEE (reference sequence). The V gene lost 3 bases and the J gene lost 0 bases, with 16 bases spanning the gap. The CDR3 extends over 17 amino acids. This CDR3 is CASSSPGPLLSGNTIYF. The CDR3 DNA follows: TGTGCCAGCAGCTCCCCGGGACCGCTACTCTCTGGAAACACCATATATTTT. Full variable domain (rest looked up from reference TRBV5-4 and TRBJ1-3): ETGVTQSPTHLIKTRGQQVTLRCSSQSGHNTVSWYQQALGQGPQFIFQYYREEENGRGNFPPRFSGLQFPNYSSELNVNALELDDSALYLCASSSPGPLLSGNTIYFGEGSWLTVV.